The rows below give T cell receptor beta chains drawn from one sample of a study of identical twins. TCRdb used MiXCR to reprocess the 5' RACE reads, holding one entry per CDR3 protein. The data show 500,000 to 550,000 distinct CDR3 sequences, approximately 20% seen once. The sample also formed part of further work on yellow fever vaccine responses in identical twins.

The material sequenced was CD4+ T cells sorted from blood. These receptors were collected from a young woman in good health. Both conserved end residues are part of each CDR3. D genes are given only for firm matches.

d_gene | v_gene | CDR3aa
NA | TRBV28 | CASSLLDRPNNEQFF
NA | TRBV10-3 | CAAGGGASAQETQYF
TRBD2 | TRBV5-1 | CASSLSGRAPRDEQFF
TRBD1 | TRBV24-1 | CATSDRGETQYF
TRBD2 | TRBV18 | CASSSRVAGPQETQYF
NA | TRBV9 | CASSAPSNTGELFF
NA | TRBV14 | CASSQNYREKLFF
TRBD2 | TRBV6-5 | CASSSREGEQFF
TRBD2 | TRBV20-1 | CSASLRESYNEQFF
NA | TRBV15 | CATSTREAFYNEQFF
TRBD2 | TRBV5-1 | CASSPTIAGLETQYF
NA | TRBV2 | CASSEKVTSRGEQFF
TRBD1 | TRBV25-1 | CASSDRDRISDTQYF
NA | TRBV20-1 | CSANLPAKSNEPQHF
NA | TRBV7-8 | CASSLAWGYNEKLFF
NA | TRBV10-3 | CAISGEGDIQYF
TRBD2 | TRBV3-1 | CASTPTSVQETQYF
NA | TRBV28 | CATALGGTDTQYF
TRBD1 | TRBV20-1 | CSATQGGNGYTF
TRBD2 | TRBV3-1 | CASSHSYQTAGGYSYNEQFF
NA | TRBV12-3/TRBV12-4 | CASSFRGNSPLHF
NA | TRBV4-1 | CASSQEAQREAKNIQYF
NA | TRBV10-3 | CAIRDSSNEKLFF
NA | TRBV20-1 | CSARPPGSSYNEQFF
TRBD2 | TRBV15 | CATSRDRVGGSYNEQFF
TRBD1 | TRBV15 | CATSKGTVWRTQYF
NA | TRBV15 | CATSREASRVSVYNEQFF
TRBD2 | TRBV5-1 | CASSSLAGAAYNEQFF
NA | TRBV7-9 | CASSLWDTNSPLHF
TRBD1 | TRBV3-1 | CASSQGTGSLEWTQYF
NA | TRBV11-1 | CASSYSVSPSGANVLTF
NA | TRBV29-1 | CSVWPGLSYNEQFF
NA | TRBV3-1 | CASSQDPDYGYTF
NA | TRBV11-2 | CASSFTPGSSDQYF
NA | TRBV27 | CASSFLAQNTEAFF
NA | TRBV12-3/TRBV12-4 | CASSLDRSTGNTIYF
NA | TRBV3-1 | CASSHQAAAYGYTF
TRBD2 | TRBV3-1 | CASSPPVGAGGPYEQYF
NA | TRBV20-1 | CSAIITNTGELFF
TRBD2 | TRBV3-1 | CASSPTSGGTDTQYF
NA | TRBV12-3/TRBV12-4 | CASSSPGIATNEQFF
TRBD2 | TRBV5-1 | CASSPPSGDTLAGWLDTQYF
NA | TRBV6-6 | CASQDSSYNEQFF
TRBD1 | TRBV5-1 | CASSRDGQGNTEAFF
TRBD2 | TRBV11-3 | CASSVSGGNTGELFF
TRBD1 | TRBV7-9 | CASSAIGTDSGNTIYF
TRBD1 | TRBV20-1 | CSAKRDSLENIQYF
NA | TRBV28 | CASTLGAWTGNTEAFF
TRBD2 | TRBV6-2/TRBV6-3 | CASSYYGKTSGTPYEQYF
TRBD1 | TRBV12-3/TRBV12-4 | CASSLPGTGDDAQFF
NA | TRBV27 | CASKGGSYYSTDTQYF
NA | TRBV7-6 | CASSLAYGSAYNEQFF